This TCR beta chain was captured by sequencing in a study of T-cell reconstitution after alpha-beta-depleted transplantation in children. Ten or more counts support this clonotype. No antigen is known for it. Unique molecular identifiers were used to barcode this TCRbeta library. TCRdb independently ran MiXCR on the PCR reads; one entry per CDR3 protein. The sample has a few hundred thousand distinct CDR3 sequences; just over 7.5% are singletons. The CDR3 is made up of 15 amino acids. V shed 4 bases and J 0 bases; nucleotides not matched to a gene: 3. Germline V gene sequence: CDR1 PRHDT, CDR2 FYEKMQ (reference sequence). Findings of the study overall: At the one-year point after transplant, T-cell counts and TCRbeta diversity were found to come mostly from T cells that had been newly produced. Expanded graft clones, several hundred of them, were reportedly the source of alpha-beta T cells about two months after transplant.

The source of this sequence is a female patient aged 2-15 years who had a stem cell transplant for Fanconi anemia, so the T cells may come from the graft donor. J is TRBJ2-1 and V is TRBV13; 7 positions agree with TRBD1. This specimen was peripheral blood, taken 360 days after TCRalphabeta/CD19-depleted stem cell transplant. The CDR3 protein is CASSSWTGSYNEQFF. CDR3 DNA: TGTGCCAGCAGCTCCTGGACAGGCTCCTACAATGAGCAGTTCTTC.